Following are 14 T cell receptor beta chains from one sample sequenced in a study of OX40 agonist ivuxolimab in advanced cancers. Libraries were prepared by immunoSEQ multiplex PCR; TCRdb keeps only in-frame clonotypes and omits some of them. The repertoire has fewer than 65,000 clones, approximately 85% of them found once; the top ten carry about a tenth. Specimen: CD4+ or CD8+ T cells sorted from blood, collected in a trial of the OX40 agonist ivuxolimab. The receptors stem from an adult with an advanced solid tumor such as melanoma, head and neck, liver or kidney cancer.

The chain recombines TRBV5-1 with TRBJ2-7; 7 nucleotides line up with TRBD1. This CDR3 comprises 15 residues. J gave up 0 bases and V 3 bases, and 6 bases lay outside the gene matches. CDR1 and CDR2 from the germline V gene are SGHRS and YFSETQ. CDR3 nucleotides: TGCGCCAGCAGCTACTCACAGGGGAGCTCCTACGAGCAGTACTTC. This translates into CASSYSQGSSYEQYF.

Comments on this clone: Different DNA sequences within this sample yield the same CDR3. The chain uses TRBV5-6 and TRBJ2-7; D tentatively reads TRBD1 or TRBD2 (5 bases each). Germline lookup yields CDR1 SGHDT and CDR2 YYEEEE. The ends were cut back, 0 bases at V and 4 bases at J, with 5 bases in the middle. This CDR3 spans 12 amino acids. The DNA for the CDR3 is TGTGCCAGCAGCTTGGGGGGGTACGAGCAGTACTTC. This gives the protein CASSLGGYEQYF.

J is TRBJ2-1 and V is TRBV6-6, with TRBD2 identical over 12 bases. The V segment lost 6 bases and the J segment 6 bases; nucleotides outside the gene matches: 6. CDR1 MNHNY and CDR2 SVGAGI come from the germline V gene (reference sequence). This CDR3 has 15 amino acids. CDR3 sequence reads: CASRELAGGANEQFF. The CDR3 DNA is TGTGCCAGCAGGGAGCTAGCGGGAGGGGCCAATGAGCAGTTCTTC.

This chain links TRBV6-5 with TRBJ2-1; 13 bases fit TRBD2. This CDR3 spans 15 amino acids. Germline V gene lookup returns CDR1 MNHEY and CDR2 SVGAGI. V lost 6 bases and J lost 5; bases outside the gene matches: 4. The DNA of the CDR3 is TGTGCCAGCAGCCTACTAGCGGGAGGGGACAATGAGCAGTTCTTC. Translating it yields CASSLLAGGDNEQFF.

The CDR3 sequence: CASSPWDNQETQYF. DNA of the CDR3: TGTGCCAGCAGCCCCTGGGACAACCAAGAGACCCAGTACTTC. The chain uses TRBV11-2 and TRBJ2-5, with D maybe TRBD1 (6 bases). The CDR3 contains 14 residues. V lost 5 bases to trimming and J lost 0 bases, with 10 bases between them. Germline CDR1 SGHAT, CDR2 FQNNGV.

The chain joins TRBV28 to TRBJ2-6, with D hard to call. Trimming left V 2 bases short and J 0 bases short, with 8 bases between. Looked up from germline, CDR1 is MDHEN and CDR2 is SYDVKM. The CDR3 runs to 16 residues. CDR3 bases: TGTGCCAGCAGTTTAGGGGTATCCTCTGGGGCCAACGTCCTGACTTTC. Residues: CASSLGVSSGANVLTF. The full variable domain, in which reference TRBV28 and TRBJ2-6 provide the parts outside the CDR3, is DVKVTQSSRYLVKRTGEKVFLECVQDMDHENMFWYRQDPGLGLRLIYFSYDVKMKEKGDIPEGYSVSREKKERFSLILESASTNQTSMYLCASSLGVSSGANVLTFGAGSRLTVL.

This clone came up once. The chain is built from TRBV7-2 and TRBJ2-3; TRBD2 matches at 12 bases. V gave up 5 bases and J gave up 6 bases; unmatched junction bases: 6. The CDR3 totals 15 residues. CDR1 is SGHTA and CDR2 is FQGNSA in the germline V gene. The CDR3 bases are TGTGCCAGCAGCCCTCTAGCGGGGGGGCTCGATACGCAGTATTTT. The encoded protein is CASSPLAGGLDTQYF. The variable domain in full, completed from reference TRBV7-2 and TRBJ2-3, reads GAGVSQSPSNKVTEKGKDVELRCDPISGHTALYWYRQSLGQGLEFLIYFQGNSAPDKSGLPSDRFSAERTGGSVSTLTIQRTQQEDSAVYLCASSPLAGGLDTQYFGPGTRLTVL.

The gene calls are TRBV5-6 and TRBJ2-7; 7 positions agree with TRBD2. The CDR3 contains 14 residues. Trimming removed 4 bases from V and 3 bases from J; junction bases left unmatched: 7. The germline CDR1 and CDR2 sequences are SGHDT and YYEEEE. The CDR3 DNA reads TGTGCCAGCAGCGGGAGGGGCAGTTACTACGAGCAGTACTTC. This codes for CASSGRGSYYEQYF.

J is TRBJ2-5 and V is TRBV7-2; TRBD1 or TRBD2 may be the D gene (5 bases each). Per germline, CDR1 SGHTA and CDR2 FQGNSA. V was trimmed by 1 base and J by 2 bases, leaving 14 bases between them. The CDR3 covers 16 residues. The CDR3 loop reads CASSLVGATSQETQYF. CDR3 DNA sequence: TGTGCCAGCAGCTTAGTCGGGGCCACTTCTCAAGAGACCCAGTACTTC.

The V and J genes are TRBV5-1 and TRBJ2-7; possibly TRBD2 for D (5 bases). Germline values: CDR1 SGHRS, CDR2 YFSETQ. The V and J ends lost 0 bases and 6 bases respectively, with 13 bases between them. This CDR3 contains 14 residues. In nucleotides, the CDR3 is TGCGCCAGCAGCTTGGTTGTCGGGGAAGCCGAGCAGTACTTC. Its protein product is CASSLVVGEAEQYF.

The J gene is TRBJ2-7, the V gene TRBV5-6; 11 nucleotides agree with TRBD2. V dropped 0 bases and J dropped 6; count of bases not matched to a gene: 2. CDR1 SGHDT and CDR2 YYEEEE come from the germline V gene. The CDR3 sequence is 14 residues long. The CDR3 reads CASSLGLAGPEQYF. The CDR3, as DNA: TGTGCCAGCAGCTTGGGACTAGCGGGACCCGAGCAGTACTTC. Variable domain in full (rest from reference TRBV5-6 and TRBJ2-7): DAGVTQSPTHLIKTRGQQVTLRCSPKSGHDTVSWYQQALGQGPQFIFQYYEEEERQRGNFPDRFSGHQFPNYSSELNVNALLLGDSALYLCASSLGLAGPEQYFGPGTRLTVT.

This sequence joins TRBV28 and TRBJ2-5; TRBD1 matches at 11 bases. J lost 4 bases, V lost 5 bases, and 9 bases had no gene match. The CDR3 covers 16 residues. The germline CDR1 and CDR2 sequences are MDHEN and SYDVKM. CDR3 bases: TGTGCCAGCAGTATACGGACAGGGGGCGGCGTAGAGACCCAGTACTTC. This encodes CASSIRTGGGVETQYF.

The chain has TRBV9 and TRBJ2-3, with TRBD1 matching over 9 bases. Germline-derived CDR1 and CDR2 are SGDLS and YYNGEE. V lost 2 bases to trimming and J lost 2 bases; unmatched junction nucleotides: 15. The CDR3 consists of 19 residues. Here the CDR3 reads CASSVGGTGTVSSTDTQYF. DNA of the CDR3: TGTGCCAGCAGCGTGGGCGGGACAGGGACGGTTAGCTCCACAGATACGCAGTATTTT.

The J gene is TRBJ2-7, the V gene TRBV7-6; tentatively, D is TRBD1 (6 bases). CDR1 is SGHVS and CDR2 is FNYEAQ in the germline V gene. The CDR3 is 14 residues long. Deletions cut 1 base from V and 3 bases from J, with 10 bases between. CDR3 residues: CASSLGAGVYEQYF. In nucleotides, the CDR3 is TGTGCCAGCAGCTTAGGGGCAGGGGTCTACGAGCAGTACTTC.